The 26 T cell receptor beta chains listed next were all sequenced from one sample in a study of T cell responses to AZD1222 COVID-19 vaccine. Produced via immunoSEQ multiplex PCR; TCRdb's table is partial and in-frame only. Of approximately 150,000 clones listed, 70% to 90% are singletons. Sequenced here: peripheral blood, sampled on day 0 of MenACWY control vaccination. These receptors were taken from an adult in good health.

This chain uses TRBV15 with TRBJ1-3, with a weak D call TRBD1 (6 bases). CDR1 is LNHNV, CDR2 YYDKDF, per germline (reference sequence). Trimming left V 4 bases short and J 4 bases short, with 14 bases between. CDR3 length: 15 amino acids. DNA of the CDR3: TGTGCCACCAGCACGGGAACAGGGAAGGGAAACACCATATATTTT. Its protein product is CATSTGTGKGNTIYF.

This clone came up a few times. The chain joins TRBV2 to TRBJ2-5; D uncertain. Trimming pared 7 bases from V and 5 bases from J, leaving 14 bases between. The CDR3 runs 13 residues. CDR1 SNHLY and CDR2 FYNNEI come from the germline V gene. The CDR3 coding sequence is TGTGCCAGCATAGTCCGGAAGGTGGAGACCCAGTACTTC. Translation gives CASIVRKVETQYF.

The rearrangement joins TRBV6-6 to TRBJ2-4, with D perhaps matching TRBD1 (6 bases). Germline V lookup: CDR1 MNHNY, CDR2 SVGAGI (reference sequence). The CDR3 loop spans 16 amino acids. Trimming took off 4 bases at V and 4 bases at J, with 17 bases between the two ends. The CDR3 DNA reads as TGTGCCAGCAGTTGGTCTACTGGACAGCTAAAAAACATTCAGTACTTC. It specifies CASSWSTGQLKNIQYF.

Here the CDR3 reads CASGQGVYYGYTF. The DNA for the CDR3 is TGTGCCAGCGGGCAGGGGGTTTACTATGGCTACACCTTC. The chain recombines TRBV2 with TRBJ1-2; TRBD1 matches 7 bases. Per the germline V gene, CDR1 is SNHLY and CDR2 is FYNNEI. There are 13 residues in the CDR3. V was clipped by 8 bases and J by 3 bases; unmatched bases: 6.

The rearrangement links TRBV4-1 to TRBJ2-6; D uncertain. Germline CDR1 is MGHRA and CDR2 is YSYEKL. V was pared by 3 bases and J by 0 bases, with 9 bases between. This CDR3 has 16 residues. CDR3 region: CASSHGRNSGANVLTF. Written as DNA, the CDR3 is TGCGCCAGCAGCCATGGACGGAACTCTGGGGCCAACGTCCTGACTTTC.

This clone was seen only a few times. The V call is TRBV7-9, the J call TRBJ1-1; D unresolved. CDR1 is SEHNR and CDR2 is FQNEAQ in the germline V gene (reference sequence). Trimming removed 1 base from V and 0 bases from J, with 3 bases in between. The CDR3 extends over 13 amino acids. The CDR3 is CASSLDVNTEAFF. Written as DNA, the CDR3 is TGTGCCAGCAGCTTAGACGTGAACACTGAAGCTTTCTTT. Based on the CDR3 plus reference TRBV7-9 and TRBJ1-1, the full variable domain is DTGVSQNPRHKITKRGQNVTFRCDPISEHNRLYWYRQTLGQGPEFLTYFQNEAQLEKSRLLSDRFSAERPKGSFSTLEIQRTEQGDSAMYLCASSLDVNTEAFFGQGTRLTVV.

The gene calls are TRBV28 and TRBJ1-1; D is perhaps TRBD1 (5 bases). This CDR3 spans 15 amino acids. Per germline, CDR1 MDHEN and CDR2 SYDVKM. V lost 3 bases and J 0 bases, leaving 11 bases between the germline ends. CDR3 bases: TGTGCCAGCAGTTTCGGGACGCTAATGAACACTGAAGCTTTCTTT. Translation: CASSFGTLMNTEAFF.

The chain combines TRBV5-6 with TRBJ1-2; D is uncertain. Trimming removed 2 bases from V and 0 bases from J, with 5 bases in between. Germline V gene lookup returns CDR1 SGHDT and CDR2 YYEEEE. This CDR3 region has 13 residues. CDR3 region: CASSFQANYGYTF. The CDR3 bases are TGTGCCAGCAGCTTTCAGGCTAACTATGGCTACACCTTC.

This clone occurred once. The chain couples TRBV28 to TRBJ1-4; 7 nucleotides match TRBD1. The V and J ends lost 9 bases and 5 bases, in that order; junction bases with no gene match: 9. The CDR3 runs 14 residues. Germline assignment: CDR1 MDHEN and CDR2 SYDVKM. The CDR3 nucleotides are TGTGCCAGTAGAGCCCAGGGGGGGAATGAAAAACTGTTTTTT. Residues: CASRAQGGNEKLFF.

The chain couples TRBV5-1 to TRBJ1-6; D is possibly TRBD1 (5 bases). Trimming took off 4 bases at V and 0 bases at J, with 11 bases between the two ends. CDR1 is SGHRS and CDR2 is YFSETQ in the germline V gene. There are 16 residues in the CDR3. The CDR3 loop is CASSPTDNSYNSPLHF. Written as DNA, the CDR3 is TGCGCCAGCAGCCCGACAGACAACTCCTATAATTCACCCCTCCACTTT.

As DNA, the CDR3 is TGTGCCAGCAGTCGGGACCGGAATTCACCCCTCCACTTT. Protein product: CASSRDRNSPLHF. The genes are TRBV2 and TRBJ1-6, with D possibly matching TRBD1 (5 bases). Trimming took 5 bases from V and 7 from J, leaving 9 bases between them. Germline V gives CDR1 SNHLY, CDR2 FYNNEI. The CDR3 length is 13 residues.

The CDR3 bases are TGTGCCACCCTCGACAGGGGAAGCACAGATACGCAGTATTTT. Translating it yields CATLDRGSTDTQYF. The genes are TRBV10-3 and TRBJ2-3, with 8 bases matching TRBD1. Germline lookup yields CDR1 ENHRY and CDR2 SYGVKD. The CDR3 spans 14 residues. Germline trimming cut 10 bases from V and 0 bases from J; bases unmatched to any gene: 6.

The chain carries TRBV7-2 and TRBJ2-7; TRBD1 matches at 12 bases. Germline V gene sequence: CDR1 SGHTA, CDR2 FQGNSA. V dropped 1 base and J dropped 12; count of bases not matched to a gene: 10. This CDR3 has 15 amino acids. The chain's CDR3 is CASSLVPPGQGAAYF. DNA of the CDR3: TGTGCCAGCAGCTTAGTTCCCCCGGGACAGGGGGCCGCGTACTTC. The variable domain in full, with the rest retrieved from reference TRBV7-2 and TRBJ2-7, is GAGVSQSPSNKVTEKGKDVELRCDPISGHTALYWYRQSLGQGLEFLIYFQGNSAPDKSGLPSDRFSAERTGGSVSTLTIQRTQQEDSAVYLCASSLVPPGQGAAYFGPGTRLTVT.

V and J are TRBV27 and TRBJ1-5; D ambiguous. Per germline, CDR1 MNHEY and CDR2 SMNVEV (reference sequence). The V end was cut by 8 bases, the J end by 3 bases, with 11 bases between. This CDR3 region has 13 residues. The CDR3 nucleotides are TGTGCCAGCCGCGCCTGGGACAATCAGCCCCAGCATTTT. It codes for CASRAWDNQPQHF.

The chain links TRBV28 to TRBJ2-2; D is ambiguous. This CDR3 is built from 13 residues. CDR1 and CDR2 from the germline V gene are MDHEN and SYDVKM. V was trimmed by 4 bases and J by 6 bases, leaving 9 bases between them. CDR3 sequence: CASSSPPSGELFF. DNA of the CDR3: TGTGCCAGCAGTTCACCGCCCTCCGGGGAGCTGTTTTTT.

This clone has just one count. This chain connects TRBV30 to TRBJ1-2; D not resolved. The CDR3 sequence is 12 residues long. CDR1 GTSNPN and CDR2 SVGIG come from the germline V gene (reference sequence). V lost 3 bases, J lost 6 bases, and 11 bases lay in between. CDR3 region: CAWSPAAHGYTF. The CDR3 DNA follows: TGTGCCTGGAGCCCCGCGGCCCATGGCTACACCTTC.

The genes are TRBV12-3 or TRBV12-4 and TRBJ1-5; no definite D call. This CDR3 region has 12 residues. Trimming removed 3 bases from V and 5 bases from J, with 5 bases in between. The CDR3 DNA sequence: TGTGCCAGCAGTTTTAACGATCAGCCCCAGCATTTT. Translation gives CASSFNDQPQHF.

This chain links TRBV30 with TRBJ1-2, with no clear D. V dropped 4 bases and J dropped 4 bases, with 7 bases sitting between them. Germline V CDR1 and CDR2: GTSNPN, SVGIG (reference sequence). The CDR3 has 11 amino acids. The CDR3 reads CAWKEIYGYTF. CDR3 nucleotide sequence: TGTGCCTGGAAGGAGATCTATGGCTACACCTTC.

The CDR3, as DNA: TGTGCCAGCACCGATTTCAGGGGGGCATTGGCTTTCTTT. Translated, it gives CASTDFRGALAFF. The rearrangement uses TRBV2 and TRBJ1-1; 7 bases match TRBD1. In germline, CDR1 is SNHLY, CDR2 FYNNEI. Trimming removed 7 bases from V and 11 bases from J; junction bases left unmatched: 13. The CDR3 runs 13 residues.

This chain uses TRBV27 with TRBJ1-6; a possible D gene is TRBD1 (5 bases). Trimming left V 8 bases short and J 10 bases short, with 15 bases between. The CDR3 loop spans 13 amino acids. Germline V CDR1 and CDR2: MNHEY, SMNVEV (reference sequence). The CDR3: CASRPGRESPLHF. The DNA for the CDR3 is TGTGCCAGCCGACCAGGGAGGGAATCACCCCTCCACTTT.

CDR3 amino acids: CASKIRLYEQYF. DNA of the CDR3: TGCGCCAGCAAAATTAGGCTCTACGAGCAGTACTTC. The chain joins TRBV10-1 to TRBJ2-7; the D is unclear. Germline values: CDR1 WNHNN, CDR2 SYGVQD (reference sequence). CDR3 length: 12 amino acids. V lost 7 bases and J 3 bases, leaving 10 bases between the germline ends.

The chain has TRBV6-5 and TRBJ1-6; D remains unclear. Trimming stripped 2 bases from V and 7 bases from J, with 9 bases between. The CDR3 runs 14 residues. In germline, CDR1 is MNHEY, CDR2 SVGAGI. CDR3 sequence: CASSYVLGNSPLHF. Written as DNA, the CDR3 is TGTGCCAGCAGTTACGTTCTGGGGAATTCACCCCTCCACTTT.

This rearrangement joins TRBV2 to TRBJ1-4; 7 positions match TRBD1. Germline values: CDR1 SNHLY, CDR2 FYNNEI. V trimming: 6 bases; J trimming: 7 bases; junction bases outside the gene matches: 8. The CDR3 consists of 14 residues. As DNA, the CDR3 is TGTGCCAGCAGCCCGACAGGGCCCGGTGAAAAACTGTTTTTT. Residues: CASSPTGPGEKLFF.

The chain uses TRBV11-3 and TRBJ2-7, with no clear D. Germline assignment: CDR1 SGHNT and CDR2 YENEEA. The V gene lost 4 bases and the J gene lost 0 bases, with 16 bases spanning the gap. There are 16 residues in the CDR3. CDR3 loop: CASSSKLASSSYEQYF. The CDR3 region has the DNA TGTGCCAGCAGCTCCAAGTTGGCATCCAGCTCCTACGAGCAGTACTTC.

The chain employs TRBV20-1 and TRBJ2-7, with D uncertain. This CDR3 is 14 amino acids long. V was pared by 3 bases and J by 2 bases, with 14 bases between. Germline lookup yields CDR1 DFQATT and CDR2 SNEGSKA (reference sequence). The CDR3 coding sequence is TGCAGTGCTAGTTCGCCTAGAGGAACCTACGAGCAGTACTTC. Amino acids: CSASSPRGTYEQYF.

The chain couples TRBV9 to TRBJ1-6, with 11 bases fitting TRBD1. V shed 4 bases, J shed 9 bases, and the junction held 3 bases outside the gene matches. Germline values: CDR1 SGDLS, CDR2 YYNGEE. The CDR3 runs to 14 residues. The CDR3: CASSSGTGGSPLHF. The CDR3 nucleotides are TGTGCCAGCAGCTCTGGGACAGGGGGTTCACCCCTCCACTTT.